These 12 T cell receptor beta chains were all obtained from the same sample, sequenced in a study of blood T cell repertoires in COVID-19. Generated by immunoSEQ multiplex PCR, the TCRdb table keeps only in-frame clones and is missing some. The sample has 95,000 to 110,000 clones, approximately 89% seen once. The sample taken for sequencing was peripheral blood. All receptors derive from a woman over 75 in a cohort sampled during active COVID-19.

This clone has only a few counts. The chain is built from TRBV6-5 and TRBJ2-7, with 9 bases matching TRBD1. The CDR3 runs 14 residues. Germline V CDR1 and CDR2: MNHEY, SVGAGI. V lost 6 bases to trimming and J lost 4 bases; unmatched junction nucleotides: 7. CDR3 DNA sequence: TGTGCCAGCAGAACCGGGACAGGGTTTTACGAGCAGTACTTC. Protein sequence: CASRTGTGFYEQYF.

The V and J genes are TRBV18 and TRBJ2-2, with D hard to call. Germline V lookup: CDR1 KGHSH, CDR2 LQKENI. V was clipped by 6 bases and J by 1 base, with 9 bases between them. This CDR3 has 14 amino acids. The CDR3 nucleotides read TGTGCCAGCTCGGCCGAATTGAACACCGGGGAGCTGTTTTTT. It specifies CASSAELNTGELFF.

Notes on this clone: This sample includes further DNA sequences coding for the same CDR3. This rearrangement joins TRBV24-1 to TRBJ2-1; 7 bases align to TRBD1. This CDR3 spans 13 amino acids. J lost 5 bases, V lost 9 bases, and 6 bases had no gene match. CDR1 is KGHDR, CDR2 SFDVKD, per germline. This CDR3 reads CATRDSRNNEQFF. The CDR3, as DNA: TGTGCCACCCGGGACAGTCGCAACAATGAGCAGTTCTTC.

V usage is TRBV11-3 and J usage is TRBJ2-5; 8 nucleotides agree with TRBD2. Germline values: CDR1 SGHNT, CDR2 YENEEA. This CDR3 region has 15 residues. The V segment lost 3 bases and the J segment 2 bases; nucleotides outside the gene matches: 5. CDR3 sequence (DNA): TGTGCCAGCAGCTTCACTAGCGGTTTGCAAGAGACCCAGTACTTC. Translation gives CASSFTSGLQETQYF.

This clone appeared a few times. The gene calls are TRBV6-5 and TRBJ2-2; 8 bases line up with TRBD1. Germline V gene lookup returns CDR1 MNHEY and CDR2 SVGAGI. V shed 7 bases and J 7 bases; nucleotides not matched to a gene: 11. This CDR3 region has 15 residues. DNA for the CDR3: TGTGCCAGCATAGTCCAGGGGGCCGCGGGCGGGGAGCTGTTTTTT. Translated: CASIVQGAAGGELFF.

The DNA for the CDR3 is TGTGCCAGCAGCCCTAACAATCAGCCCCAGCATTTT. Translated, it gives CASSPNNQPQHF. The chain recombines TRBV12-3 or TRBV12-4 with TRBJ1-5; unclear D gene. The CDR3 length is 12 residues. With 6 bases removed from V and 3 bases from J, the gap between germline ends came to 6 bases.

For this clone: A junction end diverges from the germline sequence, so it may reflect a read error. The chain has TRBV11-2 and TRBJ2-1; D call uncertain. Germline CDR1 and CDR2: SGHAT and FQNNGV. CDR3 length: 12 amino acids. DNA of the CDR3: TGTGCCAGCGGCTTCTCTTACAATGAGCAGTTCTTC. This encodes CASGFSYNEQFF.

The J gene is TRBJ2-2, the V gene TRBV7-9, with TRBD1 as a possible D gene (6 bases). Germline loops: CDR1 SEHNR, CDR2 FQNEAQ (reference sequence). V was cut by 10 bases and J by 0 bases, with 18 bases left in between. This CDR3 has 16 residues. The CDR3 DNA sequence: TGTGCCACTCAATCGGGGACAACGGCGAACACCGGGGAGCTGTTTTTT. Translating gives CATQSGTTANTGELFF.

The chain links TRBV5-1 to TRBJ2-3; D may be TRBD1 (5 bases). Germline V gene lookup returns CDR1 SGHRS and CDR2 YFSETQ. Deletions cut 4 bases from V and 0 bases from J, with 15 bases between. The CDR3 consists of 16 residues. The CDR3 sequence: CASSVVGRASTDTQYF. In nucleotides, the CDR3 is TGCGCCAGCAGCGTCGTGGGGCGAGCTAGCACAGATACGCAGTATTTT. The whole variable domain, remainder taken from reference TRBV5-1 and TRBJ2-3, is KAGVTQTPRYLIKTRGQQVTLSCSPISGHRSVSWYQQTPGQGLQFLFEYFSETQRNKGNFPGRFSGRQFSNSRSEMNVSTLELGDSALYLCASSVVGRASTDTQYFGPGTRLTVL.

The chain combines TRBV5-1 with TRBJ2-1, with 8 bases fitting TRBD2. The CDR3 is 16 amino acids. Trimming at V came to 4 bases and at J to 9 bases, leaving 15 bases not matched to a gene. Germline CDR1 is SGHRS and CDR2 is YFSETQ. The CDR3 here is CASSPWRLSGTGEQFF. The CDR3 coding sequence is TGCGCCAGCAGCCCCTGGAGGCTTAGCGGGACTGGTGAGCAGTTCTTC. Full variable domain (remainder filled in from reference TRBV5-1 and TRBJ2-1): KAGVTQTPRYLIKTRGQQVTLSCSPISGHRSVSWYQQTPGQGLQFLFEYFSETQRNKGNFPGRFSGRQFSNSRSEMNVSTLELGDSALYLCASSPWRLSGTGEQFFGPGTRLTVL.

This rearrangement joins TRBV19 to TRBJ1-5, with TRBD1 identical over 7 bases. Germline V gives CDR1 LNHDA, CDR2 SQIVND (reference sequence). This CDR3 is 13 amino acids long. The trim removed 6 bases at V and 5 bases at J, leaving 4 bases unmatched. The CDR3 nucleotides are TGTGCCAGTAGACAAACAGGGGATCAGCCCCAGCATTTT. It translates to CASRQTGDQPQHF. The variable domain in full, with the rest retrieved from reference TRBV19 and TRBJ1-5, is DGGITQSPKYLFRKEGQNVTLSCEQNLNHDAMYWYRQDPGQGLRLIYYSQIVNDFQKGDIAEGYSVSREKKESFPLTVTSAQKNPTAFYLCASRQTGDQPQHFGDGTRLSIL.

The chain carries TRBV19 and TRBJ1-3; D is perhaps TRBD1 (5 bases). V shed 1 base and J shed 6 bases, with 13 bases lying between them. This CDR3 is 15 amino acids long. Germline CDR1 reads LNHDA; CDR2 reads SQIVND (reference sequence). CDR3 amino acids: CASSIGGGRLNTIYF. In DNA form, the CDR3 reads TGTGCCAGTAGTATAGGGGGCGGTCGTCTAAACACCATATATTTT.